This record looks at one T cell receptor (beta chain) sequence and its context. This sample was included in a study of neoadjuvant anti-PD-1 for oral cavity cancer. Method: immunoSEQ multiplex PCR; TCRdb's copy keeps in-frame clones and lacks some. The table shows tens of thousands of clones, with around 85% occurring only once. The sample in question was PBMCs, obtained before nivolumab (anti-PD-1) treatment. This TCR was sampled from a person aged 35-80 years with oral cavity squamous cell carcinoma.

The CDR3 DNA reads as TGTGCCACCAGCGAACTGTCTGACTATGGCTACACCTTC. Protein product: CATSELSDYGYTF. The chain couples TRBV15 to TRBJ1-2; no firm D call. Trimming took 5 bases from V and 3 from J, leaving 10 bases between them. CDR3 size: 13 residues. Germline CDR1 is LNHNV and CDR2 is YYDKDF (reference sequence).